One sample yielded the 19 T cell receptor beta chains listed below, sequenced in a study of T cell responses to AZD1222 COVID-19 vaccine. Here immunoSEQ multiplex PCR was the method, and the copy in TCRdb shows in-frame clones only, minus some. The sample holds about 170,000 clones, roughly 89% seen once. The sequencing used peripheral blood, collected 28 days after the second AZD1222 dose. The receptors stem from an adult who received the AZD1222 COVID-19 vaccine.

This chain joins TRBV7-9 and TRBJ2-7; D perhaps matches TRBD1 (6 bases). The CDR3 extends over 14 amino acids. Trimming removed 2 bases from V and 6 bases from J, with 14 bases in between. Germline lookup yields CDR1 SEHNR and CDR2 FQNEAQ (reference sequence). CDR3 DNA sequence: TGTGCCAGCAGCTTATCGAGGGGGTTTCGCGAGCAGTACTTC. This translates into CASSLSRGFREQYF.

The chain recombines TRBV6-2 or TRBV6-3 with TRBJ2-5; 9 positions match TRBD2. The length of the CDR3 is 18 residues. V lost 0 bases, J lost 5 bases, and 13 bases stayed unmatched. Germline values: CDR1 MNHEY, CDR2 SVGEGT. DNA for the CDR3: TGTGCCAGCAGTTACTCTAGCGGGGGCCCTCGCAACCTGGAGACCCAGTACTTC. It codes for CASSYSSGGPRNLETQYF.

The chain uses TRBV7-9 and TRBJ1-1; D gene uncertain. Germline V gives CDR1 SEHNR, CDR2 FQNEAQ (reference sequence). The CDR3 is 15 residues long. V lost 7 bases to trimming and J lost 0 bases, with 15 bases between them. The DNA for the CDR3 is TGTGCCAGCACCGCTTTGGGTCTTATGAACACTGAAGCTTTCTTT. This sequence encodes CASTALGLMNTEAFF. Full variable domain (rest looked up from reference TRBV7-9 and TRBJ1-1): DTGVSQNPRHKITKRGQNVTFRCDPISEHNRLYWYRQTLGQGPEFLTYFQNEAQLEKSRLLSDRFSAERPKGSFSTLEIQRTEQGDSAMYLCASTALGLMNTEAFFGQGTRLTVV.

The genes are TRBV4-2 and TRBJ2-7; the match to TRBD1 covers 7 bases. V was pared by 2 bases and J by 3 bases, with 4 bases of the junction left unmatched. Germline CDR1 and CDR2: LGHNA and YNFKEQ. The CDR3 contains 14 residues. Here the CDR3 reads CASSQTDRDYEQYF. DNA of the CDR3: TGTGCCAGCAGCCAAACAGACAGGGACTACGAGCAGTACTTC.

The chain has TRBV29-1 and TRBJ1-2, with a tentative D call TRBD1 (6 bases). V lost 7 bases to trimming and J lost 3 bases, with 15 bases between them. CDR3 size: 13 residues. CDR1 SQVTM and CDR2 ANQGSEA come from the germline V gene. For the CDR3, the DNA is TGCAGCGCGAAAGGTGGGGGCGACTATGGCTACACCTTC. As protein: CSAKGGGDYGYTF. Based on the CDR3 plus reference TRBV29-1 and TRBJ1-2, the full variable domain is SAVISQKPSRDICQRGTSLTIQCQVDSQVTMMFWYRQQPGQSLTLIATANQGSEATYESGFVIDKFPISRPNLTFSTLTVSNMSPEDSSIYLCSAKGGGDYGYTFGSGTRLTVV.

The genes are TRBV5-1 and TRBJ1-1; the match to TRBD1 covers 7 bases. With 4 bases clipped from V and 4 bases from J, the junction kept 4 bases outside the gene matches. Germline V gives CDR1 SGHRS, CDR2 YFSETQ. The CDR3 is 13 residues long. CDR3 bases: TGCGCCAGCAGCGCGGGACAGTTCACTGAAGCTTTCTTT. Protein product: CASSAGQFTEAFF.

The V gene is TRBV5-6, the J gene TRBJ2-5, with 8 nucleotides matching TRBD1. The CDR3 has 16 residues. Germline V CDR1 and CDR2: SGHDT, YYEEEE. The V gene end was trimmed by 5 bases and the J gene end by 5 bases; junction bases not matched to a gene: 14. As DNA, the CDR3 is TGTGCCAGCAGTTCTATTCAGGGGGCGTCTGCTGAGACCCAGTACTTC. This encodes CASSSIQGASAETQYF.

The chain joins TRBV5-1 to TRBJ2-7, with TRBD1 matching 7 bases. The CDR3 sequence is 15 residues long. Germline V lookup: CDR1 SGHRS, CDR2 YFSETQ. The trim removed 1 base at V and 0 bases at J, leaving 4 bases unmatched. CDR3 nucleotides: TGCGCCAGCAGCTTGAATTGGGACAGCTCCTACGAGCAGTACTTC. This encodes CASSLNWDSSYEQYF.

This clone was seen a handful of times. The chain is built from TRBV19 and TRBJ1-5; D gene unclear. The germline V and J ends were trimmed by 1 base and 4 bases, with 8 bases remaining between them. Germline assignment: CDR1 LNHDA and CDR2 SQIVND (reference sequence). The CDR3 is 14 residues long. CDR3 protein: CASSIVYGNQPQHF. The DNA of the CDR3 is TGTGCCAGTAGTATAGTATACGGTAATCAGCCCCAGCATTTT.

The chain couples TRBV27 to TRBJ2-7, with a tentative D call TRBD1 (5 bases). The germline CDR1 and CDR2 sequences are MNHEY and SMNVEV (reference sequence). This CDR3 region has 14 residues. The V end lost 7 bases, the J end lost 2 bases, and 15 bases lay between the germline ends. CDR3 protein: CASKGSGSAYEQYF. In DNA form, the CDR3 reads TGTGCCAGCAAGGGGTCGGGTTCCGCCTACGAGCAGTACTTC.

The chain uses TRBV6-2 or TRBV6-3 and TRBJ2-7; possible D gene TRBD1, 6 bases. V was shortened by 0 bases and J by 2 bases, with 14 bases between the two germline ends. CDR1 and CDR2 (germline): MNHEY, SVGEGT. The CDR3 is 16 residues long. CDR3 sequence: CASSYSPEDRTYEQYF. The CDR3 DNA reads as TGTGCCAGCAGTTACTCCCCCGAGGACAGAACCTACGAGCAGTACTTC.

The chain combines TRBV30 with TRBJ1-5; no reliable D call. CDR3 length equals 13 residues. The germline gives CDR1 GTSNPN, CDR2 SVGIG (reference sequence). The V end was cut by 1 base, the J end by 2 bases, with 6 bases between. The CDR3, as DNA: TGTGCCTGGAGTGGGCAGCGCAATCAGCCCCAGCATTTT. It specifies CAWSGQRNQPQHF.

CDR3 nucleotide sequence: TGTGCCAGCTCACCACAGAGCAATCAGCCCCAGCATTTT. Translation gives CASSPQSNQPQHF. The J gene is TRBJ1-5, the V gene TRBV18; D gene unclear. Germline CDR1 is KGHSH and CDR2 is LQKENI. Trimming shortened V by 1 base and J by 1 base, and 2 bases separated the two germline ends. The CDR3 consists of 13 residues.

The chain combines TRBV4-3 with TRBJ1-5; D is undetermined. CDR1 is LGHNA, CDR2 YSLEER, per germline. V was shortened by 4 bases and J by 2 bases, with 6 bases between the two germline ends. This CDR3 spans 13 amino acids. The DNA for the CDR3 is TGCGCCAGCAGCCCTTATGGCAATCAGCCCCAGCATTTT. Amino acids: CASSPYGNQPQHF.

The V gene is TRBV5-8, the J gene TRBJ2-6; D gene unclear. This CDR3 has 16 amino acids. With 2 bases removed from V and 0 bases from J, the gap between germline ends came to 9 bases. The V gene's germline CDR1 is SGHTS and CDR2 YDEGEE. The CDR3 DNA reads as TGTGCCAGCAGCTTACCCGCGCCCTCTGGGGCCAACGTCCTGACTTTC. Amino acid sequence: CASSLPAPSGANVLTF.

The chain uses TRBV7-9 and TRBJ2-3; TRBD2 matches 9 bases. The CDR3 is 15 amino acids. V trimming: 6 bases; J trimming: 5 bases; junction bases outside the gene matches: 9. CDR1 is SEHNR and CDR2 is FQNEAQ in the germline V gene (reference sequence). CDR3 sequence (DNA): TGTGCCAGCAGTCGAGGGCGGGGGGGCAAAGATACGCAGTATTTT. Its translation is CASSRGRGGKDTQYF.

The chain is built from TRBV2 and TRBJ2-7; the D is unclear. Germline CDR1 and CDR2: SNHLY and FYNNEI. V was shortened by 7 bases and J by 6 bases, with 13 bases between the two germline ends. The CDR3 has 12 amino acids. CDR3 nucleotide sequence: TGTGCCAGCACCGGGCCCCTTCCCGAGCAGTACTTC. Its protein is CASTGPLPEQYF.

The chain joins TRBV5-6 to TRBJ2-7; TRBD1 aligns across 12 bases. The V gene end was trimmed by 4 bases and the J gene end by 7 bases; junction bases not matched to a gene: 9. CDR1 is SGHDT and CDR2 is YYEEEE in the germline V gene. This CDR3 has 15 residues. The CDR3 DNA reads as TGTGCCAGCAGCGCCGGGACAGGGGGCGGGAGGGAGCAGTACTTC. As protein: CASSAGTGGGREQYF. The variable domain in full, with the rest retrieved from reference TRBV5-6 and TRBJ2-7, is DAGVTQSPTHLIKTRGQQVTLRCSPKSGHDTVSWYQQALGQGPQFIFQYYEEEERQRGNFPDRFSGHQFPNYSSELNVNALLLGDSALYLCASSAGTGGGREQYFGPGTRLTVT.

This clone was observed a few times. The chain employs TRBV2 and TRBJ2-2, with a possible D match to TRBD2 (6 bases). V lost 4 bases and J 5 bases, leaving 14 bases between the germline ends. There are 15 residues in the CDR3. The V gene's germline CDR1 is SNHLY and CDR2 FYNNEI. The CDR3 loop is CASSGSGRATGELFF. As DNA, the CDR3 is TGTGCCAGCAGTGGATCCGGGAGAGCTACCGGGGAGCTGTTTTTT.